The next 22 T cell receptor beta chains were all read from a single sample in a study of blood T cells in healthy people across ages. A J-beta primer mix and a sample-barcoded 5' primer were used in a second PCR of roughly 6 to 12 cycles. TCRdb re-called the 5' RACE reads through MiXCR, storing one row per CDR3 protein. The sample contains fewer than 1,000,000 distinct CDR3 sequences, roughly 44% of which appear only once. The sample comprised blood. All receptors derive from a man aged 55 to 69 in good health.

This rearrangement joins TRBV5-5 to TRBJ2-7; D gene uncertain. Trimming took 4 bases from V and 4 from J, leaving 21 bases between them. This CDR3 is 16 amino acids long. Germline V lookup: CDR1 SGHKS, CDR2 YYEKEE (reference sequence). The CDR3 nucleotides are TGTGCCAGCAGCCCAGTAATTAGGTTCATCGGGTACGAGCAGTACTTC. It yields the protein CASSPVIRFIGYEQYF.

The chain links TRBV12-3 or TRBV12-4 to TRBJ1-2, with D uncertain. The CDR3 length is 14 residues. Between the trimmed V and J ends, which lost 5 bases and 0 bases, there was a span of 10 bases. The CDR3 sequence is CASSPSRSNYGYTF. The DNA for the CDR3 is TGTGCCAGCAGTCCAAGTCGCTCTAACTATGGCTACACCTTC.

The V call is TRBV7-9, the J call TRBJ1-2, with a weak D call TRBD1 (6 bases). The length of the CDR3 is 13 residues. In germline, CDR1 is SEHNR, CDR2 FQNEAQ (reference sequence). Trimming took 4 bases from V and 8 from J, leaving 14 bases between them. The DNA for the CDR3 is TGTGCCAGCAGCTCCGCAGGGGCGGCAGGCTACACCTTC. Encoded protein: CASSSAGAAGYTF. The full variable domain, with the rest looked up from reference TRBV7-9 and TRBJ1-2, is DTGVSQNPRHKITKRGQNVTFRCDPISEHNRLYWYRQTLGQGPEFLTYFQNEAQLEKSRLLSDRFSAERPKGSFSTLEIQRTEQGDSAMYLCASSSAGAAGYTFGSGTRLTVV.

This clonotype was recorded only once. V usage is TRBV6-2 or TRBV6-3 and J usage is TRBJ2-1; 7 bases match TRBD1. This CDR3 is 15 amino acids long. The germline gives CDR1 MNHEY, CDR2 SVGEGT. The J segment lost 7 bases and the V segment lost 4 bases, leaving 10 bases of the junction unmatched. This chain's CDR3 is CASSWRQGNRNEQFF. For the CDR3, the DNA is TGTGCCAGCAGTTGGAGACAGGGAAATCGTAATGAGCAGTTCTTC.

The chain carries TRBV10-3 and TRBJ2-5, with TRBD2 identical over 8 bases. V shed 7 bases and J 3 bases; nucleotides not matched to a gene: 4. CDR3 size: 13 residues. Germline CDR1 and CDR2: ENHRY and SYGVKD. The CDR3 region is CAIKAGGEETQYF. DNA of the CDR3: TGTGCCATCAAGGCGGGGGGAGAAGAGACCCAGTACTTC.

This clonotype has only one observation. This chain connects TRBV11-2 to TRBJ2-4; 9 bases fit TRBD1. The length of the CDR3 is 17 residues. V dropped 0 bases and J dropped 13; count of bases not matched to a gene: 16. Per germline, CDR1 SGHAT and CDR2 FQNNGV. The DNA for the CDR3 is TGTGCCAGCAGCTTAGATCAGGGCTGGACAGGGGCAGGGGCCCAGTACTTC. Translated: CASSLDQGWTGAGAQYF.

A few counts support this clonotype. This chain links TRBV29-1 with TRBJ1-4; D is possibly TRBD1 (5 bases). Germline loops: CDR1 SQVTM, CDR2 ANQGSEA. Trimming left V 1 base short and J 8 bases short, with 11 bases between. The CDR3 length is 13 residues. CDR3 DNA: TGCAGCGTTGAAGTGAGGGGACTGGAAAAACTGTTTTTT. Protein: CSVEVRGLEKLFF.

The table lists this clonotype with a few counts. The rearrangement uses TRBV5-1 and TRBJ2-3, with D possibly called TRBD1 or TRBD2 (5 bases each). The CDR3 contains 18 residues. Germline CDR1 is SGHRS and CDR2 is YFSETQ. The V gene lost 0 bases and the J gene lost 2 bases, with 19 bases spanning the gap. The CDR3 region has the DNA TGCGCCAGCAGCTTGGGTTCGGGACCCCCGCCCAACACAGATACGCAGTATTTT. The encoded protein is CASSLGSGPPPNTDTQYF.

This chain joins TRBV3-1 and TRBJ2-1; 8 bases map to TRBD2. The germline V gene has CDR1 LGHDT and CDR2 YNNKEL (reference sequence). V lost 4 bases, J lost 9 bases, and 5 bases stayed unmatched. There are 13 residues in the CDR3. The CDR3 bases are TGTGCCAGCAGCCGGGGACTAGAAGGTGAGCAGTTCTTC. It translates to CASSRGLEGEQFF.

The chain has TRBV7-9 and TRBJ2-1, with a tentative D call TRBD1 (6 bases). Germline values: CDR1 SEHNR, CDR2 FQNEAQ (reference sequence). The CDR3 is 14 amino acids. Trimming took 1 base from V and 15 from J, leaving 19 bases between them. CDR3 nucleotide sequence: TGTGCCAGCAGCTTAGGGGGCCAGGGGCGAATTGGGTTCTTC. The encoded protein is CASSLGGQGRIGFF.

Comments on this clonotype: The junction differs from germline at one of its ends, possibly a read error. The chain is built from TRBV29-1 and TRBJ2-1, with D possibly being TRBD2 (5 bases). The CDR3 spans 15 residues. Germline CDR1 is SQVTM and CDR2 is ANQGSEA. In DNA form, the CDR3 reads TGCAGCGTTGAAGAGGACTCTATTTCCTACAATGGGCAGTTCTTC. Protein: CSVEEDSISYNGQFF.

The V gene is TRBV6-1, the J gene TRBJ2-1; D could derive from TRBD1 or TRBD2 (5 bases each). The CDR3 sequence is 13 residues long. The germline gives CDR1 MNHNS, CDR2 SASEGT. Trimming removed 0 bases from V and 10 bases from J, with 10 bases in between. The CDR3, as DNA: TGTGCCAGCAGTGAAGCGCTTTGGGGGGAGCAGTTCTTC. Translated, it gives CASSEALWGEQFF.

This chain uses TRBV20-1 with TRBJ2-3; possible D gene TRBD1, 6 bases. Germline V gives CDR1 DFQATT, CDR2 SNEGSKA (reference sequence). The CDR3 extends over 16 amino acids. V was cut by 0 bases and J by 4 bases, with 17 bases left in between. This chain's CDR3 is CSARDTGPKSADTQYF. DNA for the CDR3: TGCAGTGCTAGAGATACAGGGCCCAAGTCCGCAGATACGCAGTATTTT.

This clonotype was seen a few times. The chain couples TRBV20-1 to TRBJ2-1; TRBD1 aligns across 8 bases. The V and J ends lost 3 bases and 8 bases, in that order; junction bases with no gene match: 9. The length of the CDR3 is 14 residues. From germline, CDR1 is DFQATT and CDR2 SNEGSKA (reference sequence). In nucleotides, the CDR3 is TGCAGTGCTAGCCCTCGACAGGGGAGAGATGAGCAGTTCTTC. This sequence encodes CSASPRQGRDEQFF.

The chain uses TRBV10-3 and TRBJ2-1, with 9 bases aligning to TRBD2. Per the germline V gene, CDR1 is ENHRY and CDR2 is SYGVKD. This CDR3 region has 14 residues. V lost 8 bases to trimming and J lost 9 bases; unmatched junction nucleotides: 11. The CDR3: CAILNSGGSGEQFF. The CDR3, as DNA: TGTGCCATCCTCAATAGCGGGGGTTCGGGTGAGCAGTTCTTC.

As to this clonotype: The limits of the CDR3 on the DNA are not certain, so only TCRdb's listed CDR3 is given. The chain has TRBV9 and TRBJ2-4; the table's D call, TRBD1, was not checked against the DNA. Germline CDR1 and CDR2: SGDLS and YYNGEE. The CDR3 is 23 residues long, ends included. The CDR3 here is CASSVDMGGQPQHFGDGTLEQYF.

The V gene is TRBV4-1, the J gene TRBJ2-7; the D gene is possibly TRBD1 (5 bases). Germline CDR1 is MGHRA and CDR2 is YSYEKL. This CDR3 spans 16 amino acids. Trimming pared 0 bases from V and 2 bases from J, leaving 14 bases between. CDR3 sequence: CASSQDKGFPPYEQYF. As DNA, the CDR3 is TGCGCCAGCAGCCAAGATAAGGGGTTCCCCCCCTACGAGCAGTACTTC.

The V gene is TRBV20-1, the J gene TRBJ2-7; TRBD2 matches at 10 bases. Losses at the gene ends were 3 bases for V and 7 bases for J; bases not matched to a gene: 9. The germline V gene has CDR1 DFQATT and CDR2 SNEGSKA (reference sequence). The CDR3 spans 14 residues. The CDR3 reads CSASERGGVDEQYF. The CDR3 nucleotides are TGCAGTGCTAGCGAGCGGGGGGGCGTGGATGAGCAGTACTTC.

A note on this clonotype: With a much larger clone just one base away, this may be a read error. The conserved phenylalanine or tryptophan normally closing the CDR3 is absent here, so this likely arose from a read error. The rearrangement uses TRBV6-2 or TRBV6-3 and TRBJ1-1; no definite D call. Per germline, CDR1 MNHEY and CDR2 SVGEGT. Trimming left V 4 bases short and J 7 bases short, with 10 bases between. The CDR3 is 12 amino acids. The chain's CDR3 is CASSFVGNEAFL. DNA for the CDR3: TGTGCCAGCAGTTTTGTGGGGAATGAAGCTTTCTTA.

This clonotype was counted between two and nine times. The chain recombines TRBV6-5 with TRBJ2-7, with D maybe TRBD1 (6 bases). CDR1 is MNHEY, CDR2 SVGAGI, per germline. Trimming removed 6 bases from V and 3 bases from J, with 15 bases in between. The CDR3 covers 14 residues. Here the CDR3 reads CASSDNRVGYEQYF. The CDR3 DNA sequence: TGTGCCAGCAGCGATAACAGGGTGGGCTACGAGCAGTACTTC.

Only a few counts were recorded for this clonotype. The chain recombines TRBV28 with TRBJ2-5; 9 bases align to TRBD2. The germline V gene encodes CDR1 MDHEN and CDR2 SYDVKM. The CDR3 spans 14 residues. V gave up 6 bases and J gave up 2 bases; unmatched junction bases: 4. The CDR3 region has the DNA TGTGCCAGCAGCGCGGGGGGGCGGCAAGAGACCCAGTACTTC. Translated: CASSAGGRQETQYF.

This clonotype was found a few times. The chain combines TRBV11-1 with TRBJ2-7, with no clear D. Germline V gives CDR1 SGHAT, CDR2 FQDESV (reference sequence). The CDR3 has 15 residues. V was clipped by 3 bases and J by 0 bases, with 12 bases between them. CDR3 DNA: TGTGCCAGCAGCTTTCAGGACCTCAGCTCCTACGAGCAGTACTTC. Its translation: CASSFQDLSSYEQYF.